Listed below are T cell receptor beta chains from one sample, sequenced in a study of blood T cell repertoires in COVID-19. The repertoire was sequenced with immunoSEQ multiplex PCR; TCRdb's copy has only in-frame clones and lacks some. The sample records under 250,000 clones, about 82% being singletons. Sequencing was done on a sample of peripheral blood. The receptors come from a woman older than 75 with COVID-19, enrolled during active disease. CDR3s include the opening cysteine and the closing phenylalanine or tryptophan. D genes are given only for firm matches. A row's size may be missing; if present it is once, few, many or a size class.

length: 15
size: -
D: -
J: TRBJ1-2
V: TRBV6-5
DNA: TGTGCCAGCAGGTCAACCGGGACACTGAACTATGGCTACACCTTC
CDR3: CASRSTGTLNYGYTF

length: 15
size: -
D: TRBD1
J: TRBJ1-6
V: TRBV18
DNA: TGTGCCAGCTCGCCAGGACAGGGCTATAATTCACCCCTCCACTTT
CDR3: CASSPGQGYNSPLHF

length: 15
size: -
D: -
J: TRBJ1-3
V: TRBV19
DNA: TGTGCCAGTACCCACAGGCCCCGCTCTGGAAACACCATATATTTT
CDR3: CASTHRPRSGNTIYF

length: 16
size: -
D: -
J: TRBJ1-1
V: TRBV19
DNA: TGTGCCAGTAGTATCCCTGGCAGTGCTTCGGGCACTGAAGCTTTCTTT
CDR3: CASSIPGSASGTEAFF

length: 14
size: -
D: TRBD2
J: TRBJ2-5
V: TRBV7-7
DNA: TGTGCTAGCAGCTCTTCCACTAGCGGGGAGACCCAGTACTTC
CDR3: CASSSSTSGETQYF

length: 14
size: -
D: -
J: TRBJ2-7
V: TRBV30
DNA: TGTGCCTGGAGTGTAAGTGACAGTTCCTACGAGCAGTACTTC
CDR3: CAWSVSDSSYEQYF

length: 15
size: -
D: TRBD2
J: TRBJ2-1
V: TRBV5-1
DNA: TGCGCCAGCAGCTTGCAGGCTAGCGGGGGTTCTGAGCAGTTCTTC
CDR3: CASSLQASGGSEQFF

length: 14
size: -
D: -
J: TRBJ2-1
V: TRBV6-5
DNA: TGTGCCAGTGGGGGGGGGCCCCCCCTTGGTGAGCAGTTCTTC
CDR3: CASGGGPPLGEQFF

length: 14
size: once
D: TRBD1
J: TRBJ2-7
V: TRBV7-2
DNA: TGTGCCAGCAGCTTAGGGACAGGAAGCTACGAGCAGTACTTC
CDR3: CASSLGTGSYEQYF

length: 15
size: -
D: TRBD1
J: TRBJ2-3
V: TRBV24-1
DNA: TGTGCCACCAGTGTGAGGGGACAGGGGACAGATACGCAGTATTTT
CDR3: CATSVRGQGTDTQYF

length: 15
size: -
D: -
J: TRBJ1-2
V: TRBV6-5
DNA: TGTGCCAGCAGTCGTACTCGGGACACCAAATCAGGCTACACCTTC
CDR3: CASSRTRDTKSGYTF

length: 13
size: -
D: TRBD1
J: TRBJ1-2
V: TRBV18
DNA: TGTGCCAGCTCACCGGGACAGGGGTATGGCTACACCTTC
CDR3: CASSPGQGYGYTF

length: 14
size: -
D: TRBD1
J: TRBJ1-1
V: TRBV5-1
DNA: TGCGCCAGCAGCTTGGAAGGGGGCGGCACTGAAGCTTTCTTT
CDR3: CASSLEGGGTEAFF

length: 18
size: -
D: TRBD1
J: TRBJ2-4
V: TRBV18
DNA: TGTGCCAGCTCGCCTCAGGGAGGACAGGGACTAGCCAAAAACATTCAGTACTTC
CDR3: CASSPQGGQGLAKNIQYF

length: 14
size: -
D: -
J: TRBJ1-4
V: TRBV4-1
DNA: TGCGCCAGCAGCCAAGATCTGGGTGCCCGACTACTGTTTTTT
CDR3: CASSQDLGARLLFF

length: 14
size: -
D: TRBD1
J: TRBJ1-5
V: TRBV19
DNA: TGTGCCAGTAGTGTGGGACAGCAGAATCAGCCCCAGCATTTT
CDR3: CASSVGQQNQPQHF

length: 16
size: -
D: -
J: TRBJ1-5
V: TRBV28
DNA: TGTGCCAGCAGCCCAAATGGTCGGGTTAGCAATCAGCCCCAGCATTTT
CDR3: CASSPNGRVSNQPQHF

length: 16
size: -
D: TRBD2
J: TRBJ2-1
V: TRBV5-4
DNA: TGTGCCAGCAGTCGTAGCGGGGGCACACCCACCGATGAGCAGTTCTTC
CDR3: CASSRSGGTPTDEQFF

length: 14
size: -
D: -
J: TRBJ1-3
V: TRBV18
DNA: TGTGCCAGCTCAACTGCAAGCTCTGGAAACACCATATATTTT
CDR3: CASSTASSGNTIYF

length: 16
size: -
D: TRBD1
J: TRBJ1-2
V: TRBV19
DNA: TGTGCCACCGAGTATAGGAGACAGGGGACTTTCTATGGCTACACCTTC
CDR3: CATEYRRQGTFYGYTF